These 22 T cell receptor beta chains were sequenced from one sample in a study of blood T cell repertoires in COVID-19. Measured with immunoSEQ multiplex PCR; TCRdb has only the in-frame clones, and not every one. The data hold 150,000 or so clones, with 85% to 90% observed a single time. The sequencing input was peripheral blood. The receptors stem from a woman between 35 and 50 years old with acute or convalescent COVID-19.

The chain employs TRBV3-1 (or the pseudogene TRBV3-2) and TRBJ2-1; 15 nucleotides agree with TRBD2. The CDR3 sequence is 17 residues long. In germline, CDR1 is LGHDT, CDR2 YNNKEL (reference sequence). V lost 4 bases and J lost 9; bases outside the gene matches: 10. The CDR3 sequence is CASSRTSGRAIGIEQFF. CDR3 in DNA: TGTGCCAGCAGCCGGACTAGCGGGAGGGCGATCGGGATTGAGCAGTTCTTC.

The chain links TRBV4-1 to TRBJ1-1; weak D call: TRBD1 (5 bases). Trimming pared 1 base from V and 1 base from J, leaving 16 bases between. The CDR3 contains 17 residues. The germline V gene has CDR1 MGHRA and CDR2 YSYEKL. The CDR3 loop is CASSQADVDSSNTEAFF. The CDR3 bases are TGCGCCAGCAGCCAAGCTGACGTTGACAGCTCGAACACTGAAGCTTTCTTT.

The rearrangement joins TRBV24-1 to TRBJ2-5; 8 bases agree with TRBD1. The V and J ends lost 2 bases and 6 bases, in that order; junction bases with no gene match: 13. CDR3 length: 17 residues. Looked up from germline, CDR1 is KGHDR and CDR2 is SFDVKD. CDR3 nucleotides: TGTGCCACCAGTGATTGGGGGACAGGAGGGGGTGGAAAGACCCAGTACTTC. Its protein product is CATSDWGTGGGGKTQYF.

This clone was counted once. This sequence joins TRBV5-1 and TRBJ1-1; tentative D call: TRBD1 (5 bases). CDR3 length equals 14 residues. The germline V and J ends were trimmed by 1 base and 3 bases, with 10 bases remaining between them. The germline V gene encodes CDR1 SGHRS and CDR2 YFSETQ. CDR3 in amino acids: CASSLWGEDTEAFF. The DNA of the CDR3 is TGCGCCAGCAGCTTGTGGGGGGAGGACACTGAAGCTTTCTTT.

By share, this clone ranks as medium-sized. The chain carries TRBV28 and TRBJ2-7; 9 nucleotides agree with TRBD1. The germline V gene encodes CDR1 MDHEN and CDR2 SYDVKM. V shed 3 bases, J shed 7 bases, and the junction held 13 bases outside the gene matches. CDR3 size: 16 residues. CDR3 sequence (DNA): TGTGCCAGCAGTTTTGGGACAGGGACCCCCCTCTTGGAGCAGTACTTC. Translated, it gives CASSFGTGTPLLEQYF.

The chain links TRBV4-2 to TRBJ1-5; TRBD1 agrees at 9 bases. Germline V gene data show CDR1 as LGHNA and CDR2 as YNFKEQ. The V segment lost 1 base and the J segment 0 bases; nucleotides outside the gene matches: 7. This CDR3 comprises 18 residues. This chain's CDR3 is CASSQVTGGLYSNQPQHF. CDR3 DNA sequence: TGTGCCAGCAGCCAAGTTACAGGGGGCCTATATAGCAATCAGCCCCAGCATTTT.

The chain links TRBV18 to TRBJ1-4; no firm D call. The CDR3 has 14 amino acids. Germline loops: CDR1 KGHSH, CDR2 LQKENI. V gave up 5 bases and J gave up 0 bases, with 7 bases separating them. The CDR3 protein is CASSASATNEKLFF. The CDR3 DNA sequence: TGTGCCAGCTCAGCGAGTGCAACTAATGAAAAACTGTTTTTT.

This clone is a singleton in its sample. As DNA, the CDR3 is TGTGCCAGCAGCCAAGGACAGGGACTGGCAGCCAAAAACATTCAGTACTTC. Encoded protein: CASSQGQGLAAKNIQYF. The chain has TRBV4-2 and TRBJ2-4; the D gene is possibly TRBD1 (7 bases). CDR1 and CDR2 from the germline V gene are LGHNA and YNFKEQ. V gave up 1 base and J gave up 0 bases, with 13 bases separating them. The CDR3 has 17 residues.

This clone was seen a single time. The chain combines TRBV2 with TRBJ2-1; D ambiguous. CDR3 length: 15 amino acids. Germline CDR1 and CDR2: SNHLY and FYNNEI. Trimming removed 8 bases at V and 2 bases at J, with 16 bases between. CDR3 sequence (DNA): TGTGCCAGCCGGCCCCGGGTTAACCCCTACAATGAGCAGTTCTTC. Translation gives CASRPRVNPYNEQFF.

J is TRBJ1-4 and V is TRBV9, with TRBD1 as a possible D gene (6 bases). Germline V gene sequence: CDR1 SGDLS, CDR2 YYNGEE. The CDR3 consists of 16 residues. V lost 0 bases and J 8 bases, leaving 17 bases between the germline ends. This chain's CDR3 is CASSVAPGGAREKLFF. Written as DNA, the CDR3 is TGTGCCAGCAGCGTAGCTCCTGGGGGCGCGAGGGAAAAACTGTTTTTT.

In this sample, this clone turned up a few times. The chain couples TRBV28 to TRBJ1-1, with 8 bases lining up with TRBD1. Losses at the gene ends were 7 bases for V and 2 bases for J; bases not matched to a gene: 3. Per the germline V gene, CDR1 is MDHEN and CDR2 is SYDVKM. The CDR3 loop spans 13 amino acids. The CDR3 sequence: CASTGQGNTEAFF. The CDR3 coding sequence is TGTGCCAGCACAGGACAGGGCAACACTGAAGCTTTCTTT.

The chain is built from TRBV11-2 and TRBJ2-3; 8 positions match TRBD2. The length of the CDR3 is 15 residues. V gave up 2 bases and J gave up 2 bases; unmatched junction bases: 3. Germline V gives CDR1 SGHAT, CDR2 FQNNGV. CDR3 protein: CASSLSGGVTDTQYF. The CDR3 DNA reads as TGTGCCAGCAGCTTAAGCGGGGGAGTCACAGATACGCAGTATTTT. Variable domain in full (rest from reference TRBV11-2 and TRBJ2-3): EAGVAQSPRYKIIEKRQSVAFWCNPISGHATLYWYQQILGQGPKLLIQFQNNGVVDDSQLPKDRFSAERLKGVDSTLKIQPAKLEDSAVYLCASSLSGGVTDTQYFGPGTRLTVL.

The chain joins TRBV4-1 to TRBJ2-3, with D unclear. V was cut by 4 bases and J by 6 bases, with 20 bases left in between. Germline V gene sequence: CDR1 MGHRA, CDR2 YSYEKL. The CDR3 is 16 amino acids. CDR3 sequence reads: CASSRSGSVELDTQYF. DNA for the CDR3: TGCGCCAGCAGCCGGTCCGGGTCGGTGGAATTGGATACGCAGTATTTT.

The chain joins TRBV3-1 (or the pseudogene TRBV3-2) to TRBJ2-1; D possibly corresponds to TRBD2 (7 bases). V was clipped by 4 bases and J by 13 bases, with 14 bases between them. Germline V gene data show CDR1 as LGHDT and CDR2 as YNNKEL (reference sequence). The CDR3 has 12 amino acids. The CDR3 spells CASSLQGGVQFF. Written as DNA, the CDR3 is TGTGCCAGCAGCCTACAGGGAGGGGTTCAGTTCTTC.

This clone has a single count. J is TRBJ2-1 and V is TRBV24-1; 7 bases match TRBD2. The CDR3 loop spans 15 amino acids. Germline V gives CDR1 KGHDR, CDR2 SFDVKD. V shed 5 bases, J shed 6 bases, and the junction held 9 bases outside the gene matches. This CDR3 is CATSARTSSLNEQFF. The CDR3 DNA sequence: TGTGCCACCAGTGCGCGGACTAGTTCACTCAATGAGCAGTTCTTC.

V usage is TRBV11-2 and J usage is TRBJ1-2; D call uncertain. Between the trimmed V and J ends, which lost 2 bases and 3 bases, there was a span of 10 bases. From germline, CDR1 is SGHAT and CDR2 FQNNGV. This CDR3 is built from 14 residues. The CDR3 DNA is TGTGCCAGCAGCTTAATCTCGCAGGACTATGGCTACACCTTC. Protein sequence: CASSLISQDYGYTF. Variable domain in full (rest from reference TRBV11-2 and TRBJ1-2): EAGVAQSPRYKIIEKRQSVAFWCNPISGHATLYWYQQILGQGPKLLIQFQNNGVVDDSQLPKDRFSAERLKGVDSTLKIQPAKLEDSAVYLCASSLISQDYGYTFGSGTRLTVV.

The chain recombines TRBV7-3 with TRBJ2-5, with TRBD1 matching over 7 bases. With V trimmed by 5 bases and J by 3 bases, 3 bases remained unmatched. Germline CDR1 and CDR2: SGHTA and FQGTGA. The CDR3 loop spans 13 amino acids. The CDR3 loop is CASSIDREETQYF. DNA of the CDR3: TGTGCCAGCAGCATCGACAGGGAAGAGACCCAGTACTTC.

This clone is a singleton in its sample. The gene calls are TRBV7-6 and TRBJ2-2, with TRBD2 identical over 11 bases. Germline loops: CDR1 SGHVS, CDR2 FNYEAQ. Germline trimming cut 5 bases from V and 0 bases from J; bases unmatched to any gene: 20. This CDR3 is built from 22 residues. Written as DNA, the CDR3 is TGTGCCAGCAGCAAGACGCTCGCCGGGACTAGCGGCTCCCTCGCGAACACCGGGGAGCTGTTTTTT. This encodes CASSKTLAGTSGSLANTGELFF.

V usage is TRBV6-1 and J usage is TRBJ1-2; D gene uncertain. Germline lookup yields CDR1 MNHNS and CDR2 SASEGT. This CDR3 spans 14 amino acids. The ends were cut back, 3 bases at V and 2 bases at J, with 10 bases in the middle. The CDR3 reads CASSEGIENYGYTF. CDR3 nucleotides: TGTGCCAGCAGTGAGGGCATCGAGAACTATGGCTACACCTTC.

V usage is TRBV20-1 and J usage is TRBJ2-7, with unresolved D. This CDR3 comprises 10 residues. Germline CDR1 reads DFQATT; CDR2 reads SNEGSKA (reference sequence). V lost 3 bases and J lost 6, with 6 bases in between. CDR3 sequence (DNA): TGCAGTGCTAGTGACGGCGAGCAGTACTTC. It yields the protein CSASDGEQYF.

This chain links TRBV24-1 with TRBJ2-2; 7 bases map to TRBD2. The CDR3 runs to 16 residues. Germline V gene data show CDR1 as KGHDR and CDR2 as SFDVKD. J lost 4 bases, V lost 4 bases, and 8 bases had no gene match. For the CDR3, the DNA is TGTGCCACCAGTGACCCGGGGGGAGTAGCCACCGGGGAGCTGTTTTTT. Translating it yields CATSDPGGVATGELFF.

The chain couples TRBV19 to TRBJ1-1; 8 nucleotides align to TRBD1. Per germline, CDR1 LNHDA and CDR2 SQIVND (reference sequence). The CDR3 spans 15 residues. The junction had 6 bases not matched to a gene; V was cut back by 5 bases and J by 1 base. The CDR3 loop reads CASSYQDRENTEAFF. The CDR3 region has the DNA TGTGCCAGTAGTTATCAGGACAGGGAGAACACTGAAGCTTTCTTT.